This T cell receptor beta chain was captured by sequencing in a study of T-cell reconstitution after alpha-beta-depleted transplantation in children. Study-wide points: T-cell counts and diversity were attributed mostly to newly produced T cells one year after transplant. Recipient T cells and thymic progenitors that survived gave rise to the high TCRbeta diversity observed at day 60 in some patients.

The length of the CDR3 is 15 residues. The germline gives CDR1 SGHVS, CDR2 FQNEAQ. Trimming pared 8 bases from V and 0 bases from J, leaving 15 bases between. It was with unique molecular identifiers that the TCRbeta library was prepared. Via MiXCR, TCRdb re-called the PCR reads, giving one row per CDR3 protein. The sample shows roughly 790,000 distinct CDR3 sequences, about 16% of them seen only once. With regard to this clonotype: Its antigen is not identified.

This sequence joins TRBV7-8 and TRBJ2-3, with D maybe TRBD2 (5 bases). The sample consisted of PBMCs, mostly from graft donor cells, taken 360 days after TCRalphabeta/CD19-depleted stem cell transplant. This clonotype originated in a male patient younger than 18 who had a stem cell transplant for acute lymphoblastic leukemia, so the T cells may come from the graft donor. CDR3 nucleotides: TGTGCCAGCGGTTTCCCCGGGATTAGCACAGATACGCAGTATTTT. Translating it yields CASGFPGISTDTQYF.